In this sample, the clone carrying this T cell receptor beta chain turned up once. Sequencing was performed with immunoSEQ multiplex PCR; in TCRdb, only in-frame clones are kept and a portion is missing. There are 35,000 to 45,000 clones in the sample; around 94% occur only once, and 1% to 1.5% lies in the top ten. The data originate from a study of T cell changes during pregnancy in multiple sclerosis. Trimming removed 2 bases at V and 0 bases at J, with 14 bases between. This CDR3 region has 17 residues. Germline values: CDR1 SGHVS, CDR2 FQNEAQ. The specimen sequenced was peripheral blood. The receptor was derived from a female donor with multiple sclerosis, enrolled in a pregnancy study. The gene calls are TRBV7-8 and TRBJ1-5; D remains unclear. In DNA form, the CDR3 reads TGTGCCAGCAGCTTATTGGCGGAACCCTATAGCAATCAGCCCCAGCATTTT. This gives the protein CASSLLAEPYSNQPQHF.